This T cell receptor beta chain was recovered during a study of shared clonotypes between healthy human individuals. The data were produced by immunoSEQ multiplex PCR, yet TCRdb's version contains in-frame clones alone and is incomplete. The sample shows around 1.9 million clones, 93% of them seen only once. A remark on this clone: Its antigen is unknown. Different DNA sequences within this sample yield the same CDR3.

CD45RO-negative cells were positively selected for CCR7, leaving out terminally differentiated effector memory CD45RA+ cells. The study's findings and limits: Sharing across four donors was seen in roughly 5% of naive CD4 clonotypes. Larger estimated richness was generally seen in naive subsets than in memory subsets.

Germline values: CDR1 SGHTA, CDR2 FQGTGA. V gave up 2 bases and J gave up 7 bases; unmatched junction bases: 5. This CDR3 is built from 15 residues. The gene calls are TRBV7-3 and TRBJ2-1; TRBD2 matches 10 bases. This receptor was identified in a man aged 18 to 35 in good health. Some clones in this sample may be carry-over from other donors' samples. Sequenced material: naive CD8+ T cells from PBMCs. CDR3 in DNA: TGTGCCAGCAGCTTACTAGCGGGAGTGGGTAATGAGCAGTTCTTC. This gives the protein CASSLLAGVGNEQFF. Filled out from reference TRBV7-3 and TRBJ2-1, the complete variable domain reads GAGVSQTPSNKVTEKGKYVELRCDPISGHTALYWYRQSLGQGPEFLIYFQGTGAADDSGLPNDRFFAVRPEGSVSTLKIQRTERGDSAVYLCASSLLAGVGNEQFFGPGTRLTVL.